The 30 T cell receptor beta chains below all came from one sample that was sequenced in a study of T-cell memory formation after mild COVID-19. TCRdb re-called the 5' RACE reads through MiXCR, storing one row per CDR3 protein. The table shows hundreds of thousands of distinct CDR3 sequences, with about 15% occurring only once. Sequenced sample: PBMCs or a T cell subset sorted from them (not recorded which). The receptors shown here come from a man younger than 30 who had mild COVID-19 (a few samples of this study predate the infection). Cell type and time point are not known.

Here the CDR3 DNA reads TGCGCCAGCAGCCAAGATAGTGCGGGGTTGCGTTCACCCCTCCACTTT. Residues: CASSQDSAGLRSPLHF. This chain uses TRBV4-3 with TRBJ1-6; D remains unclear. Germline CDR1 reads LGHNA; CDR2 reads YSLEER. The CDR3 spans 16 residues. V was clipped by 0 bases and J by 9 bases, with 15 bases between them.

This clonotype has only a few counts. J is TRBJ2-3 and V is TRBV7-2; D not resolved. The CDR3 contains 13 residues. Trimming cost V 1 base and J 8 bases, with 10 bases left between them. CDR1 is SGHTA and CDR2 is FQGNSA in the germline V gene. CDR3 sequence: CASSLEELGTQYF. DNA for the CDR3: TGTGCCAGCAGCTTAGAGGAACTGGGTACGCAGTATTTT.

V usage is TRBV12-3 or TRBV12-4 and J usage is TRBJ2-3, with 9 bases matching TRBD1. The V and J ends lost 6 bases and 5 bases, in that order; junction bases with no gene match: 9. The CDR3 is made up of 15 amino acids. The CDR3: CASSRGQGGQDTQYF. The CDR3 bases are TGTGCCAGCAGCCGGGGACAGGGAGGACAAGATACGCAGTATTTT.

The J gene is TRBJ2-7, the V gene TRBV6-2 or TRBV6-3, with 7 bases fitting TRBD1. CDR3 length equals 15 residues. CDR1 is MNHEY, CDR2 SVGEGT, per germline. V was pared by 5 bases and J by 2 bases, with 9 bases of the junction left unmatched. The CDR3 nucleotides read TGTGCCAGCAGTCTCCGGGACAGACCCACCTACGAGCAGTACTTC. It yields the protein CASSLRDRPTYEQYF.

The chain has TRBV6-5 and TRBJ2-1; 10 bases agree with TRBD2. With 4 bases clipped from V and 8 bases from J, the junction kept 5 bases outside the gene matches. CDR1 MNHEY and CDR2 SVGAGI come from the germline V gene. This CDR3 is built from 14 residues. The DNA for the CDR3 is TGTGCCAGCAGTTGGGGACTAGCGAGGCATGAGCAGTTCTTC. This encodes CASSWGLARHEQFF.

V gene TRBV30 combines with J gene TRBJ2-5; the D call may be TRBD1 or TRBD2 (5 bases each). Trimming took off 2 bases at V and 5 bases at J, with 15 bases between the two ends. CDR3 length: 14 amino acids. The germline CDR1 and CDR2 sequences are GTSNPN and SVGIG (reference sequence). The CDR3 sequence is CAWSPGPLLETQYF. The CDR3 nucleotides read TGTGCCTGGAGTCCGGGGCCCCTGCTGGAGACCCAGTACTTC.

The chain couples TRBV28 to TRBJ2-7, with TRBD2 matching over 8 bases. The CDR3 contains 13 residues. Per germline, CDR1 MDHEN and CDR2 SYDVKM. The V segment lost 3 bases and the J segment 6 bases; nucleotides outside the gene matches: 4. The CDR3: CASSFGTSSEQYV. The CDR3, as DNA: TGTGCCAGCAGTTTCGGGACTAGTTCCGAGCAGTACGTC.

The chain carries TRBV5-1 and TRBJ1-2, with TRBD1 as a possible D gene (6 bases). Germline CDR1 reads SGHRS; CDR2 reads YFSETQ. The CDR3 has 15 residues. Trimming removed 4 bases at V and 6 bases at J, with 19 bases between. CDR3 DNA: TGCGCCAGCAGCATAGCAGGGTTCGCAGGGGATGGCTACACCTTC. This translates into CASSIAGFAGDGYTF.

This clonotype was observed at least ten times. The J gene is TRBJ1-6, the V gene TRBV12-3 or TRBV12-4; the D is unclear. The CDR3 has 15 amino acids. V shed 3 bases and J shed 1 base, with 7 bases lying between them. This chain's CDR3 is CASSLSGSYNSPLHF. CDR3 in DNA: TGTGCCAGCAGTTTGTCCGGATCCTATAATTCACCCCTCCACTTT.

A few counts support this clonotype. The rearrangement joins TRBV6-2 or TRBV6-3 to TRBJ1-5; a weak D match, TRBD1 (5 bases). The germline CDR1 and CDR2 sequences are MNHEY and SVGEGT. The V and J ends lost 0 bases and 11 bases respectively, with 8 bases between them. The CDR3 is 12 residues long. The CDR3 nucleotides read TGTGCCAGCAGTTACTCGGGGGGAGCCCAGCATTTT. Translation: CASSYSGGAQHF.

This clonotype was observed a single time. The chain links TRBV21-1 to TRBJ2-7; no check of the table's D call, TRBD2, against the DNA was made. TRBV21-1 is annotated as a pseudogene. The CDR3 extends over 17 amino acids. This CDR3 is CASSKAQEREGPYEQYF. The CDR3, as DNA: TGTGCCAGCAGCAAAGCGCAGGAGCGGGAGGGCCCCTACGAGCAGTACTTC.

This clonotype has a handful of counts. An end of the junction does not agree with germline; a read error may underlie this. The CDR3 loop is CASRVGTGSAGELFF. CDR3 nucleotides: TGTGCTAGCAGGGTCGGGACAGGGTCCGCCGGGGAGCTGTTTTTT. The rearrangement links TRBV7-7 to TRBJ2-2; 9 bases are a match to TRBD1. This CDR3 region has 15 residues. The V gene's germline CDR1 is SSHAT and CDR2 FNYEAQ (reference sequence).

CDR3 coding DNA: TGCAGTGCTAGAGATCCGACAGGGGCGGCTGAAAAACTGTTTTTT. Protein: CSARDPTGAAEKLFF. The chain recombines TRBV20-1 with TRBJ1-4, with 8 bases that match TRBD1. Germline trimming cut 0 bases from V and 7 bases from J; bases unmatched to any gene: 7. The germline V gene encodes CDR1 DFQATT and CDR2 SNEGSKA (reference sequence). The CDR3 totals 15 residues.

V is TRBV5-1 and J is TRBJ2-7; possibly TRBD2 for D (5 bases). The CDR3 loop spans 14 amino acids. V lost 0 bases and J lost 0, with 7 bases in between. From germline, CDR1 is SGHRS and CDR2 YFSETQ. CDR3 bases: TGCGCCAGCAGCTTGGCCGGGAACTCCTACGAGCAGTACTTC. Protein: CASSLAGNSYEQYF.

This clonotype was seen only a few times. The gene calls are TRBV5-6 and TRBJ2-2; possible D gene TRBD2, 6 bases. Trimming left V 2 bases short and J 5 bases short, with 10 bases between. This CDR3 region has 14 residues. Germline values: CDR1 SGHDT, CDR2 YYEEEE. The CDR3 loop is CASSLGGATGELFF. CDR3 bases: TGTGCCAGCAGCTTAGGAGGGGCGACCGGGGAGCTGTTTTTT.

This clonotype has a handful of counts. The J gene is TRBJ2-5, the V gene TRBV29-1; a possible D gene is TRBD1 (7 bases). V shed 3 bases and J shed 2 bases, with 13 bases lying between them. The length of the CDR3 is 14 residues. Per germline, CDR1 SQVTM and CDR2 ANQGSEA. The DNA for the CDR3 is TGCAGCGTTGACGGAGGGGGCAATCAAGAGACCCAGTACTTC. Amino acids: CSVDGGGNQETQYF.

The chain employs TRBV20-1 and TRBJ2-7; TRBD1 matches at 7 bases. This CDR3 has 14 residues. V lost 4 bases and J lost 2; bases outside the gene matches: 8. Per germline, CDR1 DFQATT and CDR2 SNEGSKA (reference sequence). This CDR3 is CSATAGTVPYEQYF. In DNA form, the CDR3 reads TGCAGTGCTACGGCAGGGACAGTACCCTACGAGCAGTACTTC.

V usage is TRBV7-9 and J usage is TRBJ2-7, with TRBD2 as a possible D gene (6 bases). Looked up from germline, CDR1 is SEHNR and CDR2 is FQNEAQ (reference sequence). V lost 5 bases and J 5 bases, leaving 16 bases between the germline ends. The CDR3 contains 14 residues. CDR3 DNA: TGTGCCAGCAGCCGTGCGGGGTCCCCCCACGAGCAGTACTTC. This sequence encodes CASSRAGSPHEQYF.

The chain employs TRBV4-1 and TRBJ2-3; possibly TRBD1 for D (5 bases). The germline gives CDR1 MGHRA, CDR2 YSYEKL. The germline V and J ends were trimmed by 3 bases and 3 bases, with 13 bases remaining between them. The CDR3 is 15 residues long. The CDR3 sequence: CASSHGAGRTDTQYF. For the CDR3, the DNA is TGCGCCAGCAGCCATGGGGCAGGGCGTACAGATACGCAGTATTTT.

This clonotype was recorded a few times. The chain is built from TRBV9 and TRBJ1-6; D not resolved. The CDR3 is 14 residues long. V lost 2 bases, J lost 7 bases, and 10 bases lay in between. CDR1 and CDR2 (germline): SGDLS, YYNGEE. The CDR3 region is CASSVSATNSPLHF. The CDR3 DNA is TGTGCCAGCAGCGTGTCAGCCACCAATTCACCCCTCCACTTT.

A few counts support this clonotype. The gene calls are TRBV7-2 and TRBJ2-5; 13 bases match TRBD2. V trimming: 4 bases; J trimming: 1 base; junction bases outside the gene matches: 6. CDR1 SGHTA and CDR2 FQGNSA come from the germline V gene. The CDR3 consists of 17 residues. The CDR3 DNA sequence: TGTGCCAGCAGCTCTCGACTAGCGGGGGGATTCCAAGAGACCCAGTACTTC. Its translation is CASSSRLAGGFQETQYF.

About this clonotype itself: This may arise from a read error, as a much more abundant clone is one base away. V and J are TRBV20-1 and TRBJ2-3; possible D gene TRBD2, 6 bases. V lost 1 base to trimming and J lost 0 bases, with 20 bases between them. CDR3 length: 18 residues. The V gene's germline CDR1 is DFQATT and CDR2 SNEGSKA (reference sequence). The CDR3 DNA reads as TGCAGTGCTAGAGTCCTACCGGGACTCACCTCGAGCACAGATACGCAGTATTTT. Residues: CSARVLPGLTSSTDTQYF.

J is TRBJ2-7 and V is TRBV25-1, with TRBD1 matching over 10 bases. The CDR3 covers 14 residues. The ends lost 8 bases at V and 4 bases at J; junction bases unmatched: 8. Per germline, CDR1 MGHDK and CDR2 SYGVNS. The CDR3 reads CASGRQGAFYEQYF. DNA of the CDR3: TGTGCCAGCGGGCGACAGGGGGCCTTTTACGAGCAGTACTTC.

J is TRBJ2-5 and V is TRBV6-1; D is undetermined. Trimming pared 1 base from V and 5 bases from J, leaving 5 bases between. The CDR3 covers 12 residues. Germline loops: CDR1 MNHNS, CDR2 SASEGT. CDR3 in DNA: TGTGCCAGCAGTGAAGTCGTGGAGACCCAGTACTTC. Translating it yields CASSEVVETQYF.

This clonotype came up many times. The chain couples TRBV12-3 or TRBV12-4 to TRBJ1-1; 8 nucleotides agree with TRBD1. CDR3 length: 14 residues. Germline trimming cut 4 bases from V and 4 bases from J; bases unmatched to any gene: 5. The CDR3 is CASSSGQGITEAFF. CDR3 DNA sequence: TGTGCCAGCAGTTCCGGACAGGGTATCACTGAAGCTTTCTTT.

This chain connects TRBV11-2 to TRBJ2-7; D gene ambiguous. The germline V gene has CDR1 SGHAT and CDR2 FQNNGV. CDR3 length: 12 residues. The germline V and J ends were trimmed by 5 bases and 7 bases, with 12 bases remaining between them. This CDR3 reads CASSPGLREQYV. In DNA form, the CDR3 reads TGTGCCAGCAGCCCCGGATTAAGGGAGCAGTACGTC.

The V and J genes are TRBV3-1 and TRBJ1-1; D is ambiguous. V lost 1 base and J lost 0, with 12 bases in between. The germline gives CDR1 LGHDT, CDR2 YNNKEL (reference sequence). The CDR3 covers 16 residues. This CDR3 reads CASSQGLERMNTEAFF. CDR3 DNA sequence: TGTGCCAGCAGCCAAGGTTTGGAGCGAATGAACACTGAAGCTTTCTTT.

Only a few counts were recorded for this clonotype. The rearrangement joins TRBV6-2 or TRBV6-3 to TRBJ1-2, with a possible D match to TRBD1 (5 bases). V was cut by 7 bases and J by 7 bases, with 25 bases left in between. Looked up from germline, CDR1 is MNHEY and CDR2 is SVGEGT. CDR3 length equals 16 residues. In DNA, the CDR3 is TGTGCCAGCACCCCCGGGGGATACGGGATCTCTCGTGGCTACACCTTC. Its protein is CASTPGGYGISRGYTF.

At least ten counts were recorded for this clonotype. The chain uses TRBV12-3 or TRBV12-4 and TRBJ1-6; no reliable D call. The CDR3 consists of 13 residues. Trimming removed 0 bases at V and 9 bases at J, with 6 bases between. The CDR3 nucleotides are TGTGCCAGCAGTTTAGCTGGACTTTCACCCCTCCACTTT. Translated: CASSLAGLSPLHF.

This clonotype showed up just a few times. The chain uses TRBV24-1 and TRBJ2-3; no clear D gene. Germline V gene lookup returns CDR1 KGHDR and CDR2 SFDVKD. The CDR3 contains 11 residues. V lost 7 bases and J lost 6, with 7 bases in between. CDR3 bases: TGTGCCACCAGAATGGGGGATACGCAGTATTTT. Translation gives CATRMGDTQYF.